This TCR beta chain comes out of a study of Ad26.COV2.S vaccination and SARS-CoV-2 variants. Study background: Donor joined the COV1001 Ad26.COV2.S trial arm.

Findings and limits, study-wide: Vaccine recipients surpassed placebo recipients in spike-specific TCR breadth.

This CDR3 comprises 16 residues. Germline V lookup: CDR1 MNHEY, CDR2 SVGAGI. Trimming left V 0 bases short and J 5 bases short, with 16 bases between. The sample holds a few counts of this clone. Its antigen is not identified. Treatment in this sample: 15 to 20 received Ad26.COV2.S at low or high dose, single or two shots; roughly five received placebo; per-sample allocation not given. Day 63 after the first vaccine or placebo injection was the time point for sampling. Expressing Wuhan-strain SARS-CoV-2 spike, an Ad26 vector served as the vaccine. Measured with immunoSEQ multiplex PCR; TCRdb has only the in-frame clones, and not every one. In the table there are about 680,000 clones, 70% to 90% of which are singletons.

This chain connects TRBV6-5 to TRBJ1-2; the D gene is possibly TRBD1 (5 bases). This sample comprised peripheral blood, obtained in a trial of Ad26.COV2.S vaccine versus placebo. This TCR was recovered from a person aged 18-60 years who received the Ad26.COV2.S COVID-19 vaccine or a placebo. CDR3 DNA sequence: TGTGCCAGCAGTTACTCGAGGAGGGGTTGGTGGTATGGCTACACCTTC. Amino acid sequence: CASSYSRRGWWYGYTF.